This entry lists 24 T cell receptor beta chains sequenced from one sample in a study of T cells expressing NK-cell markers. TCRdb re-called the 5' RACE reads and shows each CDR3 protein once, DNA omitted. Reported are some 460,000 distinct CDR3 sequences; the ten largest clones contain over 1.1%. The source material was blood T cells: a sorted CD56 or NKG2C T cell subset, CD4+ or CD8+ T cells, or bulk PBMC T cells (not recorded which). Every receptor here comes from a woman aged 45-59 years in good health.

The chain recombines TRBV6-6 with TRBJ1-5. There are 12 residues in the CDR3. Germline V gene data show CDR1 as MNHNY and CDR2 as SVGAGI (reference sequence). CDR3 region: CASSSVAGPQHF.

V usage is TRBV12-3 or TRBV12-4 and J usage is TRBJ1-6; checking the TCRdb D call of TRBD1 is not possible without DNA. The CDR3 is made up of 14 amino acids. The CDR3 protein is CASSLGQGSSPLHF.

This chain joins TRBV23-1 and TRBJ2-1; without DNA, the TCRdb call of TRBD1 cannot be checked. TRBV23-1 carries the ORF label, with uncertain function. This CDR3 spans 15 amino acids. CDR3 protein: CASSPQGDPAHEQFF.

The rearrangement joins TRBV5-1 to TRBJ2-1; TCRdb calls TRBD1, which cannot be checked without DNA. The CDR3 spans 17 residues. Per germline, CDR1 SGHRS and CDR2 YFSETQ. CDR3 in amino acids: CASSPSPFGGREPEQFF.

V usage is TRBV20-1 and J usage is TRBJ1-1; there is no DNA to check the TCRdb D call of TRBD1. This CDR3 contains 20 residues. Germline V gives CDR1 DFQATT, CDR2 SNEGSKA (reference sequence). CDR3 in amino acids: CSATPHLTGVRFQVNTEAFF.

The chain couples TRBV20-1 to TRBJ2-2; TCRdb indicates TRBD1, and absent DNA this call remains unverified. Per germline, CDR1 DFQATT and CDR2 SNEGSKA (reference sequence). The CDR3 is made up of 13 amino acids. CDR3 region: CSALGQGSGELFF.

This chain links TRBV9 with TRBJ2-3; the TCRdb call, TRBD2, lacks DNA for checking. CDR1 and CDR2 from the germline V gene are SGDLS and YYNGEE. The length of the CDR3 is 15 residues. The CDR3: CASSVFRDSTDTQYF.

The chain employs TRBV30 and TRBJ2-7. The CDR3 runs 12 residues. Germline V gene lookup returns CDR1 GTSNPN and CDR2 SVGIG (reference sequence). The CDR3 region is CAWSSAFYEQYF.

The chain couples TRBV11-3 to TRBJ2-2. Germline V CDR1 and CDR2: SGHNT, YENEEA. The CDR3 is 14 amino acids. CDR3 region: CASSLKQNTGELFF.

The chain combines TRBV3-1 with TRBJ1-5; TCRdb lists TRBD1, though no DNA is available to test this call. Germline-derived CDR1 and CDR2 are LGHDT and YNNKEL (reference sequence). The CDR3 runs 15 residues. CDR3 loop: CASSPTVDSNQPQHF.

V gene TRBV24-1 combines with J gene TRBJ2-1; TCRdb's D gene call, TRBD2, goes unchecked for lack of DNA. The CDR3 extends over 13 amino acids. CDR1 and CDR2 from the germline V gene are KGHDR and SFDVKD. CDR3 residues: CATSDRGGLPSFF.

CDR3 region: CASRGLAEGGEQFF. The rearrangement joins TRBV6-5 to TRBJ2-1; the TCRdb D gene call, TRBD2, has no DNA to confirm it. Germline lookup yields CDR1 MNHEY and CDR2 SVGAGI. The CDR3 covers 14 residues.

The rearrangement joins TRBV12-3 or TRBV12-4 to TRBJ2-5; without DNA, the TCRdb call of TRBD1 cannot be checked. CDR3 length equals 15 residues. The CDR3 loop reads CASTFRGTAGETQYF.

The gene calls are TRBV5-4 and TRBJ2-5; TCRdb indicates TRBD1, and absent DNA this call remains unverified. The germline CDR1 and CDR2 sequences are SGHNT and YYREEE (reference sequence). This CDR3 spans 12 amino acids. This CDR3 reads CAMAQGQETQYF.

The chain is built from TRBV12-3 or TRBV12-4 and TRBJ1-1; TCRdb designates TRBD1, a call that cannot be tested without DNA. The CDR3 covers 14 residues. The CDR3 protein is CASNSPLSSAEAFF.

J is TRBJ2-1 and V is TRBV28; TCRdb reports TRBD2, a call that lacks DNA to check it against. The germline CDR1 and CDR2 sequences are MDHEN and SYDVKM. The CDR3 loop spans 16 amino acids. The CDR3 loop reads CASSPATSGVNNEQFF.

The chain employs TRBV5-1 and TRBJ2-3; the D gene TCRdb calls, TRBD2, cannot be checked with no DNA. The CDR3 has 13 amino acids. The germline V gene encodes CDR1 SGHRS and CDR2 YFSETQ. This CDR3 is CASGRAHTDTQYF.

This chain joins TRBV4-1 and TRBJ2-5. CDR1 and CDR2 from the germline V gene are MGHRA and YSYEKL. The CDR3 runs to 15 residues. The CDR3 sequence is CASSGNSFPQETQYF.

CDR3: CASSQDRLYEQYF. This chain connects TRBV4-1 to TRBJ2-7. This CDR3 region has 13 residues. Germline CDR1 reads MGHRA; CDR2 reads YSYEKL.

The genes are TRBV4-1 and TRBJ1-2. From germline, CDR1 is MGHRA and CDR2 YSYEKL. The CDR3 sequence is 14 residues long. CDR3 residues: CASSQDKLFYGYTF.

The gene calls are TRBV29-1 and TRBJ2-7. CDR3 length: 14 amino acids. CDR1 and CDR2 (germline): SQVTM, ANQGSEA. CDR3 sequence reads: CSVELPDANYEQYF.

The gene calls are TRBV10-2 and TRBJ2-6. Per germline, CDR1 WSHSY and CDR2 SAAADI. The CDR3 has 12 amino acids. The CDR3 sequence: CASRDVANVLTF.

This CDR3 reads CATRGDGGRRTYNEQFF. The rearrangement uses TRBV10-3 and TRBJ2-1; TCRdb indicates TRBD2, and absent DNA this call remains unverified. CDR1 is ENHRY, CDR2 SYGVKD, per germline. The CDR3 is 17 amino acids.

The genes are TRBV4-1 and TRBJ1-1; the D call from TCRdb, TRBD1, cannot be confirmed without DNA. Germline V lookup: CDR1 MGHRA, CDR2 YSYEKL. CDR3 length: 14 residues. The CDR3 sequence is CASRPGTGNTEAFF.